These T cell receptor beta chains were read from a single sample in a study of T cells in Graves' hyperthyroidism and ophthalmopathy. TCRdb independently ran MiXCR on the multiplex PCR reads; one entry per CDR3 protein. The sample yields approximately 640,000 distinct CDR3 sequences, about 17% seen once. Material: blood. These receptors were obtained from a woman in her 30s with Graves' hyperthyroidism. The CDR3 runs from the conserved cysteine through the conserved F or W. The order of the fields is clone size, J gene, V gene, D gene, CDR3 DNA, CDR3 protein. A D gene is named only where the DNA matches it firmly. The size entry is marked missing in some rows and otherwise reads once, few, many or a size class.

>few|TRBJ1-2|TRBV5-4|.
TGTGCCAGCAGCTTGGCCAAAGGGCTGGCCACTAACGCCTATGGCTACACCTTC
CASSLAKGLATNAYGYTF
>many|TRBJ2-3|TRBV28|.
TGTGCCAGCAGTTACCTAGGGGGGGGGGGAGCAGATACGCAGTATTTT
CASSYLGGGGADTQYF
>.|TRBJ2-4|TRBV7-2|TRBD1
TGTGCCAGCAGCTCCACAGGGGCAAAAAACATTCAGTACTTC
CASSSTGAKNIQYF
>few|TRBJ2-1|TRBV12-3/TRBV12-4|TRBD2
TGTGCCAGCAGTTCGACTAGCGGGCTTGGGGTCAATGAGCAGTTCTTC
CASSSTSGLGVNEQFF
>few|TRBJ2-7|TRBV3-1|.
TGTGCCAGCAGGGGTGGTAGGGTGAGAGACTACGAGCAGTACTTC
CASRGGRVRDYEQYF
>few|TRBJ2-7|TRBV5-5|TRBD1
TGTGCCAGCACCTTTGGGACAGGGGGATACGAGCAGTACTTC
CASTFGTGGYEQYF
>.|TRBJ2-4|TRBV5-1|.
TGCGCCAGCAGCTCTTTGGGACCAGCCAAAAACATTCAGTACTTC
CASSSLGPAKNIQYF
>many|TRBJ2-3|TRBV5-1|TRBD1
TGCGCCAGCAGCTCGGACAGGGGAGACACAGATACGCAGTATTTT
CASSSDRGDTDTQYF
>.|TRBJ2-2|TRBV7-9|.
TGTGCCAGCAGCCGTCGGACAGGGACTACTTTGAACACCGGGGAGCTGTTTTTT
CASSRRTGTTLNTGELFF
>many|TRBJ2-7|TRBV27|.
TGTGCCAGCAGTTTGAGACAGACCTACGAGCAGTACTTC
CASSLRQTYEQYF
>few|TRBJ2-2|TRBV3-1|TRBD2
TGTGCCAGCAGCCGAGGACTAGCGGGAGATAGTAGGGGGGAGCTGTTTTTT
CASSRGLAGDSRGELFF
>few|TRBJ1-4|TRBV19|.
TGTGCCAGTAGTATAGGAGGGGCCTTGGCGGAAAAACTGTTTTTT
CASSIGGALAEKLFF
>many|TRBJ1-1|TRBV3-1|.
TGTGCCAGCAGCGGAAGGTGGCGGACTGAAGCTTTCTTT
CASSGRWRTEAFF
>.|TRBJ2-3|TRBV20-1|TRBD2
TGCAGTGCTAGACTAGCGGGAGCGCTCAGTGGCTCAGATACGCAGTATTTT
CSARLAGALSGSDTQYF
>.|TRBJ2-1|TRBV4-1|.
TGCGCCAGCAGCCAAATCTCCCAGGGAAACAATGAGCAGTTCTTC
CASSQISQGNNEQFF
>.|TRBJ2-7|TRBV7-9|.
TGTGCCAGCAGCTTAGAAAGCTACCCCTACGAGCAGTACTTC
CASSLESYPYEQYF
>few|TRBJ2-7|TRBV28|.
TGTGCCAGCAGTTTTGCTAAGACTCCCTCATCGTACGAGCAGTACTTC
CASSFAKTPSSYEQYF
>many|TRBJ2-7|TRBV28|.
TGTGCCAGCAAGGGGCAGGGGTCTCTCGGGGAGCAGTACTTC
CASKGQGSLGEQYF
>.|TRBJ1-4|TRBV27|.
TGTGACAGCCCCTTGGGGACGGCTAATGAAAAACTGTTTTTT
CDSPLGTANEKLFF
>many|TRBJ2-5|TRBV12-3/TRBV12-4|.
TGTGCCAGCAGTTTTCGTGGGCGGGAGACCCAGTACTTC
CASSFRGRETQYF
>.|TRBJ2-2|TRBV5-1|.
TGCGCCAGCAGCTTGGAGGGTCGGGGGGAGCTGTTTTTT
CASSLEGRGELFF
>many|TRBJ1-5|TRBV27|.
TGTGCCAGCAGGACCGGGGGACCCGGTAGCAATCAGCCCCAGCATTTT
CASRTGGPGSNQPQHF
>.|TRBJ1-5|TRBV20-1|.
TGCAGTGCTAGTGTGGTTAATAATCAGCCCCAGCATTTT
CSASVVNNQPQHF
>few|TRBJ2-3|TRBV7-7|TRBD1
TGTGCTAGCAGCCGGACAGGGGTTCCGGGAGATACGCAGTATTTT
CASSRTGVPGDTQYF
>.|TRBJ2-1|TRBV4-1|TRBD2
TGCGCCAGCAGCCAAGCCGGGACTACCCACAATGAGCAGTTCTTC
CASSQAGTTHNEQFF
>many|TRBJ2-1|TRBV18|.
TGTGCCAGCTCATCCAAACTGACGGATGAGCAGTTCTTC
CASSSKLTDEQFF
>.|TRBJ1-4|TRBV20-1|TRBD1
TGCAGTGCTAGAGAGCCGGGACAGACTGAAAAACTGTTTTTT
CSAREPGQTEKLFF
>many|TRBJ2-7|TRBV2|TRBD1
TGTGCCAGCAGTGAAGCCCTAGGGACAGGATTTTACGAGCAGTACTTC
CASSEALGTGFYEQYF
>many|TRBJ2-1|TRBV2|TRBD2
TGTGCCAGCGGACTAGCGGGAAGGTTTGAGCAGTTCTTC
CASGLAGRFEQFF
>many|TRBJ1-1|TRBV28|.
TGTGCCAGCTATATTGGGGGAAGGAACACTGAAGCTTTCTTT
CASYIGGRNTEAFF
>few|TRBJ1-2|TRBV5-6|TRBD1
TGTGCCAGCAGCGGGTTTGACAGGGTATCCTATGGCTACACCTTC
CASSGFDRVSYGYTF
>few|TRBJ2-1|TRBV11-3|.
TGTGCCAGCAGCTTAGTTAATCTGGCAGGAGCCTACAATGAGCAGTTCTTC
CASSLVNLAGAYNEQFF
>few|TRBJ2-4|TRBV7-2|TRBD2
TGTGCCAGCAGCTTAGTCCCCCCTCTAGCGGGAGTGGGCATTCAGTACTTC
CASSLVPPLAGVGIQYF
>.|TRBJ2-2|TRBV3-1|.
TGTGCCAGCAGCCAAGGGCAGGGGGGAATTGGGGAGCTGTTTTTT
CASSQGQGGIGELFF
>many|TRBJ2-1|TRBV12-3/TRBV12-4|.
TGTGCCAGCAGCTTTCGCCGATTAAACAATGAGCAGTTCTTC
CASSFRRLNNEQFF
>.|TRBJ2-2|TRBV7-9|.
TGTGCCAGCAGCCAATGGGGGGATTACACCGGGGAGCTGTTTTTT
CASSQWGDYTGELFF
>many|TRBJ2-7|TRBV7-2|.
TGTGCCAGCAGCCCAAGGGGTGGGGGATCGGCAGGCGAGCAGTACTTC
CASSPRGGGSAGEQYF
>.|TRBJ1-5|TRBV5-1|.
TGCGCCAGCAGCTTGGTGGCGGGATCGGAACAGCCCCAGCATTTT
CASSLVAGSEQPQHF
>few|TRBJ2-1|TRBV30|TRBD2
TGTGCCTCCGGGACTAGCGGGGATGGTGAGCAGTTCTTC
CASGTSGDGEQFF
>.|TRBJ1-1|TRBV4-1|.
TGCGCCAGCAGCCTCAGGAGCATGAACACTGAAGCTTTCTTT
CASSLRSMNTEAFF
>many|TRBJ2-2|TRBV2|TRBD2
TGTGCCAGCAGTGAAATCAGCCCGGGACTAGCGGGAGGCGCGATTGACACCGGGGAGCTGTTTTTT
CASSEISPGLAGGAIDTGELFF
>.|TRBJ1-1|TRBV4-2|.
TGTGCCAGCAGCCAAAGCACAGCGAACACTGAAGCTTTCTTT
CASSQSTANTEAFF
>.|TRBJ1-2|TRBV5-1|TRBD1
TGCGCCAGCAGCTTTGTGGGACAGAGGGAACGCTACACCTTC
CASSFVGQRERYTF
>many|TRBJ2-3|TRBV7-9|TRBD2
TGTGCCAGCAGCCCAGCGGGAGTCACAGATACGCAGTATTTT
CASSPAGVTDTQYF
>once|TRBJ2-3|TRBV7-2|TRBD2
TGTGCCAGCAGTCCCTCGGGGGGAGTAGGGACAGATACGCAGTATTTT
CASSPSGGVGTDTQYF
>few|TRBJ2-7|TRBV12-5|.
TGTGCTAGTGGTTTGGTAACGGGATTGGGCGAGCAGTACTTC
CASGLVTGLGEQYF
>many|TRBJ2-1|TRBV7-2|TRBD2
TGTGCCAGCAGGAAAGGACTAGCGGGTAGTCTGACGTACAATGAGCAGTTCTTC
CASRKGLAGSLTYNEQFF
>many|TRBJ2-3|TRBV28|TRBD2
TGTGCCAGCAGTTTAGGGACTAGCGCGCAGTATTTT
CASSLGTSAQYF
>many|TRBJ2-1|TRBV20-1|.
TGCAGTGCTAGTATTGACCAGCTCTCTGAGCAGTTCTTC
CSASIDQLSEQFF
>.|TRBJ2-1|TRBV20-1|TRBD1
TGCAGTGCTTCGGGGGACAGGGCCTACAATGAGCAGTTCTTC
CSASGDRAYNEQFF
>few|TRBJ1-6|TRBV28|.
TGTGCCAGCAGTACTCCTTCCCCGGGTGCCCCCCACTTT
CASSTPSPGAPHF